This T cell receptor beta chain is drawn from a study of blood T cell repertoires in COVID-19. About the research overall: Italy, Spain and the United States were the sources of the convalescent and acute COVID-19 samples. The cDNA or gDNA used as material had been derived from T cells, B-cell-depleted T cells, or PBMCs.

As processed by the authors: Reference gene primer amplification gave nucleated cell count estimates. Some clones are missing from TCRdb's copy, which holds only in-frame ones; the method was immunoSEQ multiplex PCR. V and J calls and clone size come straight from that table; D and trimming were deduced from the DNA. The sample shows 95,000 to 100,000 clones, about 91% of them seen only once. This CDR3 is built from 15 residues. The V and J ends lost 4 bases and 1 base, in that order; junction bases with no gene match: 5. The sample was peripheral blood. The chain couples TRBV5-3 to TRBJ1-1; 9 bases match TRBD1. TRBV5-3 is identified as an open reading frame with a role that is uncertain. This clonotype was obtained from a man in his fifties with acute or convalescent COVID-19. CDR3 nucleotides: TGTGCCAGAAGCCCACCGGGACAGGGGAACACTGAAGCTTTCTTT. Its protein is CARSPPGQGNTEAFF.